This is a list of T cell receptor beta chains from one sample in a study of T-cell reconstitution after alpha-beta-depleted transplantation in children. In TCRdb, the PCR reads were re-called with MiXCR into one record per CDR3 protein. Of some 600,000 distinct CDR3 sequences listed, over 15% were seen once; the top ten hold 0.8% to 1.1%. This sample comprised PBMCs from the stem cell graft donor, obtained from the stem cell graft. All receptors derive from a human donor who donated a stem cell graft to a child with acute myeloid leukemia. The conserved cysteine and the conserved F or W are not part of the CDR3 here. A D gene is named only where the DNA matches it firmly. The size entry is marked missing in some rows and otherwise reads once, few, many or a size class.

V	size	D	CDR3
TRBV29-1	many	TRBD1	SIRDRSWEQY
TRBV20-1	.	.	SAISGQRFNSPLH
TRBV10-1	few	TRBD2	ASSEGLAGTTGELF
TRBV30	.	.	AWSVQGGNEKLF
TRBV25-1	.	TRBD1	ASSVHRGNEQF
TRBV20-1	many	.	SASRTTNEKLF
TRBV5-1	.	TRBD1	ASRGLQGSDNSPLH
TRBV12-3/TRBV12-4	.	.	ASSLHSSDSYEQY
TRBV12-3/TRBV12-4	.	.	ASSLPPPGEQY
TRBV6-1	many	.	ASSPGTNTGELF
TRBV20-1	many	.	SARELPGEQY
TRBV6-4	many	TRBD2	ASSDGTSGGNIQY
TRBV15	.	.	ATSVSDVRTDTQY
TRBV6-1	many	TRBD1	ASSPTGSYEQY
TRBV7-8	.	TRBD1	ASSGQGRVDEQF
TRBV6-1	few	.	ASSERVPNYPNYGYT
TRBV12-3/TRBV12-4	.	.	ASSPRGKNTGELF
TRBV10-3	.	.	AIIEPSGQAF
TRBV5-1	.	TRBD1	ASSFGTGTDGYT
TRBV5-5	many	.	ASSLGPGNQPQH
TRBV7-9	few	.	ASSLREGENTEAF
TRBV6-1	.	.	ASSMLGRRRGTDTQY
TRBV5-1	.	TRBD1	ASSRLQGVEGAF
TRBV7-3	few	TRBD2	ASSPGLAPIYEQY
TRBV7-6	many	TRBD1	ASAGGEGEKLF
TRBV20-1	many	TRBD1	SASQGQGFYSPLH
TRBV10-3	many	TRBD2	AIGSGGLAYEQY
TRBV5-1	many	.	ASSLAVEQSYRGYT
TRBV7-2	.	TRBD2	ASSLGVAGPAGELF
TRBV7-2	few	TRBD2	ASSLLSGGARDTQY
TRBV28	.	.	ASSSPGVGKTQY
TRBV28	once	.	ASASSEAF
TRBV20-1	many	TRBD1	SAREGGAGEKLF
TRBV29-1	many	TRBD1	SGRDRGQEKLF
TRBV7-9	few	.	ASSQYYGYT
TRBV27	many	.	ASRALGTNTGELF
TRBV20-1	few	.	SARSSTGANVLT
TRBV20-1	many	TRBD1	SAGRDRGSGANVLT
TRBV6-5	many	.	ASSYPGGYT
TRBV29-1	many	.	SVNEQF
TRBV12-3/TRBV12-4	many	.	ASRNFGVAEQF
TRBV20-1	many	TRBD2	SARVSAGGPNTQY
TRBV6-1	many	.	ASREVHAKKF
TRBV27	many	.	ASSLNGHLPQH
TRBV7-2	.	TRBD1	ASSLGGTGAQDTQY
TRBV5-1	few	TRBD2	ASSSLSSGGTDTQY
TRBV7-6	.	.	ASSADWTEAF